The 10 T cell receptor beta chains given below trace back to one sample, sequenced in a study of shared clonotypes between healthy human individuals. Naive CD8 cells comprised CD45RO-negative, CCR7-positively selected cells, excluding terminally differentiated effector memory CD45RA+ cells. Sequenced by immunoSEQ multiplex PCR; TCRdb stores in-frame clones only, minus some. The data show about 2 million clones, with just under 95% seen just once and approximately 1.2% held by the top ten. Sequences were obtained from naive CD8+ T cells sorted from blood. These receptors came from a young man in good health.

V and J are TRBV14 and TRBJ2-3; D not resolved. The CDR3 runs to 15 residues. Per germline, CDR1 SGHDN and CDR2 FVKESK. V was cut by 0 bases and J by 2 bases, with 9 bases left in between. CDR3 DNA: TGTGCCAGCAGCCAAGACGGCGCGGACACAGATACGCAGTATTTT. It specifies CASSQDGADTDTQYF.

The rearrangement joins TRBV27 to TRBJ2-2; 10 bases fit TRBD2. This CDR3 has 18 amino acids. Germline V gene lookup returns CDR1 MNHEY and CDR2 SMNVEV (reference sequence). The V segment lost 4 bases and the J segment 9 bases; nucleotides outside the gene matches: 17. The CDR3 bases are TGTGCCAGCAGTTCCCTCGAGATAGCGGGAGGCCTCGTCCGGGAGCTGTTTTTT. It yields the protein CASSSLEIAGGLVRELFF.

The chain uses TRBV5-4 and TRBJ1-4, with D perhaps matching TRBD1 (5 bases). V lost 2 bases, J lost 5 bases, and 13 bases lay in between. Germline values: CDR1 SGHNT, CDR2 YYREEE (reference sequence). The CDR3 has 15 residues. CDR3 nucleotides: TGTGCCAGCAGCTTCACAGGAGTCATGAATGAAAAACTGTTTTTT. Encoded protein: CASSFTGVMNEKLFF.

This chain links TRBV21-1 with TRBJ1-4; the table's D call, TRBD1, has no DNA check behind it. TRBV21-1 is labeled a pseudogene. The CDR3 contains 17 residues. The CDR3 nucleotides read TGTGCCACCCATCGGGCAGGGCGCTACCCCCCTAATGAAAAACTGTTTTTT. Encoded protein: CATHRAGRYPPNEKLFF.

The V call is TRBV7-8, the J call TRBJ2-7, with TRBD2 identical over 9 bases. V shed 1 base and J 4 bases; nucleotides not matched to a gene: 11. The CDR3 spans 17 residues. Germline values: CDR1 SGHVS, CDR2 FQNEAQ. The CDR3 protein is CASSLEGWGLAVYEQYF. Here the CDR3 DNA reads TGTGCCAGCAGCTTAGAGGGGTGGGGACTAGCTGTGTACGAGCAGTACTTC.

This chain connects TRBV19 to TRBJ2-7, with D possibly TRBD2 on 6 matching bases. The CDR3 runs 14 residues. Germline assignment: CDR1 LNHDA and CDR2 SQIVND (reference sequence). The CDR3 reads CASGIPGLTYEQYF. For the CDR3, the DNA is TGTGCTTCTGGGATCCCGGGACTTACCTACGAGCAGTACTTC. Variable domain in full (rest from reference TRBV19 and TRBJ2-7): DGGITQSPKYLFRKEGQNVTLSCEQNLNHDAMYWYRQDPGQGLRLIYYSQIVNDFQKGDIAEGYSVSREKKESFPLTVTSAQKNPTAFYLCASGIPGLTYEQYFGPGTRLTVT.

This chain's CDR3 is CASSQDSGESLYEQFF. The CDR3 bases are TGCGCCAGCAGCCAAGATTCGGGAGAAAGCCTCTATGAGCAGTTCTTC. The chain recombines TRBV4-1 with TRBJ2-1; D is possibly TRBD2 (6 bases). CDR1 MGHRA and CDR2 YSYEKL come from the germline V gene. This CDR3 has 16 amino acids. V was cut by 0 bases and J by 8 bases, with 17 bases left in between.

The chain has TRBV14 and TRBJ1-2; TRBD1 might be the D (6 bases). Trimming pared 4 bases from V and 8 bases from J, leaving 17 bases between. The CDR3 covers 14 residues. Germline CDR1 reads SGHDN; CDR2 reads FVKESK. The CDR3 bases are TGTGCCAGCAGCCCCGCACAGGGTTTACTAGGCTACACCTTC. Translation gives CASSPAQGLLGYTF.

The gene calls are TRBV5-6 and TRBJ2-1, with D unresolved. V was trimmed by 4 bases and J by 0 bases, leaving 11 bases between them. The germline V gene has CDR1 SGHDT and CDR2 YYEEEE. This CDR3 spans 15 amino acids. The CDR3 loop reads CASSAAWSSYNEQFF. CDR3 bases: TGTGCCAGCAGCGCTGCTTGGAGCTCCTACAATGAGCAGTTCTTC.

The CDR3 bases are TGTGCCAGCAGCCTGGACACCTACAATGAGCAGTTCTTC. This encodes CASSLDTYNEQFF. The gene calls are TRBV6-5 and TRBJ2-1; tentatively, D is TRBD1 (5 bases). The V end lost 6 bases, the J end lost 2 bases, and 8 bases lay between the germline ends. The germline gives CDR1 MNHEY, CDR2 SVGAGI. This CDR3 has 13 residues.